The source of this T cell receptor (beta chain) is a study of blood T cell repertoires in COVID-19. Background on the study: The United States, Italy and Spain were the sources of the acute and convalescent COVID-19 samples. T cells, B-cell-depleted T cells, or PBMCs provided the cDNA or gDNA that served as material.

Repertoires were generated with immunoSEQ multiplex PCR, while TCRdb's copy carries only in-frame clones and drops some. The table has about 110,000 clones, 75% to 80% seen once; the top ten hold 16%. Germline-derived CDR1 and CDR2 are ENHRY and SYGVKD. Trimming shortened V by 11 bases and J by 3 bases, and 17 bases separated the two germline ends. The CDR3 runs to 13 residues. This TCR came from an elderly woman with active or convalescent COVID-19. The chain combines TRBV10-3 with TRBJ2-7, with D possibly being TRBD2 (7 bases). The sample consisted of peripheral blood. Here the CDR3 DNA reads TGTGCCGCCTCGCGCGGGGGCGACTACGAGCAGTACTTC. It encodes CAASRGGDYEQYF.